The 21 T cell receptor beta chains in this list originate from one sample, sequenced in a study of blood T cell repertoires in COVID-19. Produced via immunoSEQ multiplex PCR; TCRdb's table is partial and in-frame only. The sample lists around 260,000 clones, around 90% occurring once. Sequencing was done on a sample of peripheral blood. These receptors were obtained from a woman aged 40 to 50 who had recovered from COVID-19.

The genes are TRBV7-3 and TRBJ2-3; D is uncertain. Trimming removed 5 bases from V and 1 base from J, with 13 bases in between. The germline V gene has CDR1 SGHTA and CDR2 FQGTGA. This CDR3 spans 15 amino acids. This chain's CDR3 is CASSPRLGGTDTQYF. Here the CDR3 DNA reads TGTGCCAGCAGCCCCCGGCTAGGCGGCACAGATACGCAGTATTTT.

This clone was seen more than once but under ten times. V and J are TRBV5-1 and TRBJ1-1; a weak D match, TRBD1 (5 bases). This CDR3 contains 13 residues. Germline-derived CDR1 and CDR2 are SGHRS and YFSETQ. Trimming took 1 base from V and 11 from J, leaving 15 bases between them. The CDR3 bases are TGCGCCAGCAGCTTGTGGCAGGGTAAGGGGGCTTTCTTT. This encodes CASSLWQGKGAFF.

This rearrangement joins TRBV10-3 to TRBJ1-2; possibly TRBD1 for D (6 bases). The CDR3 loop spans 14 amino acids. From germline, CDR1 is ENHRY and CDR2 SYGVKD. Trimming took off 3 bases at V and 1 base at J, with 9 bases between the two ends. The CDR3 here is CAISEQGFNYGYTF. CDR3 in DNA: TGTGCCATCAGTGAACAGGGCTTTAACTATGGCTACACCTTC.

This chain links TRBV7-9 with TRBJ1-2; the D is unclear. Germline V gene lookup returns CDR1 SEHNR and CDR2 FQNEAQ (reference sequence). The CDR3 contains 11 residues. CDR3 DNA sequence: TGTGCAGGCGGCGGGGTCTATGGCTACACCTTC. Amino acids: CAGGGVYGYTF.

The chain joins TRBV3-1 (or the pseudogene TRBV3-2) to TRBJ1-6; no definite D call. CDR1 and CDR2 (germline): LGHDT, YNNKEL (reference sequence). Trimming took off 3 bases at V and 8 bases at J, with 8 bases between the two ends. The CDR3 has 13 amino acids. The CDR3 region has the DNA TGTGCCAGCAGCCAGCGGAGTGATTCACCCCTCCACTTT. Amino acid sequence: CASSQRSDSPLHF.

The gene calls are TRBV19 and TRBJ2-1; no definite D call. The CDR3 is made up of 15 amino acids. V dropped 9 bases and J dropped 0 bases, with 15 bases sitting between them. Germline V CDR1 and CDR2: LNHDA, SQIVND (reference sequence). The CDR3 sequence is CARETNPSSYNEQFF. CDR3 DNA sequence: TGTGCCAGGGAGACCAACCCCAGCTCCTACAATGAGCAGTTCTTC.

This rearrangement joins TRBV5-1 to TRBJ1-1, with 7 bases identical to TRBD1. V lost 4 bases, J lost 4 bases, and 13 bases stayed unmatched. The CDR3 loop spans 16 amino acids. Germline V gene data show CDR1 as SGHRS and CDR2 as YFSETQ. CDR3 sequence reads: CASSNTRQGSSTEAFF. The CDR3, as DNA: TGCGCCAGCAGCAACACCCGACAGGGCTCGAGCACTGAAGCTTTCTTT.

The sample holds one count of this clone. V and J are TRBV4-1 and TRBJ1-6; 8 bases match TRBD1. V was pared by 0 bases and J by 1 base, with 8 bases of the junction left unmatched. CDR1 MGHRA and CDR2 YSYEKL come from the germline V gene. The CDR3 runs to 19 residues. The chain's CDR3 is CASSQEQDRVLSYNSPLHF. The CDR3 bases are TGCGCCAGCAGCCAAGAGCAGGACAGGGTTCTATCCTATAATTCACCCCTCCACTTT.

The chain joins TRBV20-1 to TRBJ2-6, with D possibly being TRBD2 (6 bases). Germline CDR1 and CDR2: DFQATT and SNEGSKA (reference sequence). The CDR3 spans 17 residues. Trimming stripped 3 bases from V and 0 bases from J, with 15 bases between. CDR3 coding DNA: TGCAGTGCTAGTCGGACGGGGGTCAGCTCTGGGGCCAACGTCCTGACTTTC. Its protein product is CSASRTGVSSGANVLTF.

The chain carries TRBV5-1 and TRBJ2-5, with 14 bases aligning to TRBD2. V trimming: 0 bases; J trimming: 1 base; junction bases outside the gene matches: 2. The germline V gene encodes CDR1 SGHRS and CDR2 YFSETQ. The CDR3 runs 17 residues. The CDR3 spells CASSLAGTSGSQETQYF. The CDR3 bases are TGCGCCAGCAGCTTGGCGGGGACTAGCGGGAGCCAAGAGACCCAGTACTTC. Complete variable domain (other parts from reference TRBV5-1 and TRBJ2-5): KAGVTQTPRYLIKTRGQQVTLSCSPISGHRSVSWYQQTPGQGLQFLFEYFSETQRNKGNFPGRFSGRQFSNSRSEMNVSTLELGDSALYLCASSLAGTSGSQETQYFGPGTRLLVL.

The CDR3: CASSARGGREEKLFF. The CDR3 DNA sequence: TGTGCCAGCAGTGCCCGAGGGGGTAGGGAGGAAAAACTGTTTTTT. The rearrangement links TRBV2 to TRBJ1-4; possible D gene TRBD1, 6 bases. Looked up from germline, CDR1 is SNHLY and CDR2 is FYNNEI. The CDR3 is made up of 15 amino acids. Trimming removed 4 bases at V and 8 bases at J, with 17 bases between.

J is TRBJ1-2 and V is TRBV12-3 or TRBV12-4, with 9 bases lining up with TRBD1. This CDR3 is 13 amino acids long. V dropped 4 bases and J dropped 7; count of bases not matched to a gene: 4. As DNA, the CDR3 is TGTGCCAGCAGTTCGGGGACAGGGCTTGGCTACACCTTC. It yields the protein CASSSGTGLGYTF.

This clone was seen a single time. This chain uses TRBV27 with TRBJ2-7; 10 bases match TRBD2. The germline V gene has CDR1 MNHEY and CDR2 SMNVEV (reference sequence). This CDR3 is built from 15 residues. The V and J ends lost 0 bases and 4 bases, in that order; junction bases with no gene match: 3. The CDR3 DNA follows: TGTGCCAGCAGTTTATCGGTTAGCGGGAGGTACGAGCAGTACTTC. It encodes CASSLSVSGRYEQYF.

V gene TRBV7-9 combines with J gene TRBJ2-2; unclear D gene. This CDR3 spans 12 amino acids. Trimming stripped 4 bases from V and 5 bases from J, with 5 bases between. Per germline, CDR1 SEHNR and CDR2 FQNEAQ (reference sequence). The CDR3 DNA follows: TGTGCCAGCAGCTCGAGGACCGGGGAGCTGTTTTTT. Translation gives CASSSRTGELFF.

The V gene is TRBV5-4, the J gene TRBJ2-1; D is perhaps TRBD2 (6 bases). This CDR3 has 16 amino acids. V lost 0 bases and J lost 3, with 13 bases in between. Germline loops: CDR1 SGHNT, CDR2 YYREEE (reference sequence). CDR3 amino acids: CASSLGSAGSYNEQFF. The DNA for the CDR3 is TGTGCCAGCAGCTTGGGGTCGGCGGGGAGCTACAATGAGCAGTTCTTC.

In nucleotides, the CDR3 is TGTGCCAGCAGTCACACACCCTATGGCTACACCTTC. Protein product: CASSHTPYGYTF. The chain has TRBV6-5 and TRBJ1-2, with D hard to call. Germline values: CDR1 MNHEY, CDR2 SVGAGI. Trimming shortened V by 5 bases and J by 4 bases, and 8 bases separated the two germline ends. The CDR3 covers 12 residues.

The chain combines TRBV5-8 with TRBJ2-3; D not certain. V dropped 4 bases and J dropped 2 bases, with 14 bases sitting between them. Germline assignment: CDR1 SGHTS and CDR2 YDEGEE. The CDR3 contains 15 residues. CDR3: CASSQAISFTDTQYF. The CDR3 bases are TGTGCCAGCAGCCAGGCAATTTCCTTCACAGATACGCAGTATTTT. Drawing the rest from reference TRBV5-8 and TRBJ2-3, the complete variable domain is EAGVTQSPTHLIKTRGQQATLRCSPISGHTSVYWYQQALGLGLQFLLWYDEGEERNRGNFPPRFSGRQFPNYSSELNVNALELEDSALYLCASSQAISFTDTQYFGPGTRLTVL.

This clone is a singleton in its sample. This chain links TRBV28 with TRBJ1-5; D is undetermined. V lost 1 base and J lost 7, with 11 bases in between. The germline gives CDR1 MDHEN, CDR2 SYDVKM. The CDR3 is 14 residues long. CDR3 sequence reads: CASSLLVGAQPQHF. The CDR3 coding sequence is TGTGCCAGCAGTTTATTGGTTGGAGCCCAGCCCCAGCATTTT.

In nucleotides, the CDR3 is TGTGCCAGTAGTATAGGCCGGGACAGGGGAAGTAGCGCTGGGGCCAACGTCCTGACTTTC. Translation gives CASSIGRDRGSSAGANVLTF. The rearrangement links TRBV19 to TRBJ2-6; 10 positions match TRBD1. The CDR3 spans 20 residues. From germline, CDR1 is LNHDA and CDR2 SQIVND (reference sequence). V trimming: 1 base; J trimming: 2 bases; junction bases outside the gene matches: 11. Based on the CDR3 plus reference TRBV19 and TRBJ2-6, the full variable domain is DGGITQSPKYLFRKEGQNVTLSCEQNLNHDAMYWYRQDPGQGLRLIYYSQIVNDFQKGDIAEGYSVSREKKESFPLTVTSAQKNPTAFYLCASSIGRDRGSSAGANVLTFGAGSRLTVL.

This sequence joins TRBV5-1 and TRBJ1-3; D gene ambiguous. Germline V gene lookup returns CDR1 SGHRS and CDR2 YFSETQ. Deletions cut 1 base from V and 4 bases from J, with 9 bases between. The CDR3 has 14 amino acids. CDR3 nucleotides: TGCGCCAGCAGCTTGTTCGCGGGAGGAAACACCATATATTTT. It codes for CASSLFAGGNTIYF.

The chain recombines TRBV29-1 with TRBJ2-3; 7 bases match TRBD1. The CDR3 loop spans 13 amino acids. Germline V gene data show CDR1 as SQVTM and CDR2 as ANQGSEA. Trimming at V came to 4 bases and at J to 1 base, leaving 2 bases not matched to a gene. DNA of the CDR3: TGCAGCGTTGCGCAGGGGGGCACAGATACGCAGTATTTT. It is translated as CSVAQGGTDTQYF.